The rows below give T cell receptor beta chains drawn from one sample of a study of T cells expressing NK-cell markers. TCRdb re-analyzed the 5' RACE reads; it lists each CDR3 protein once, without DNA. Its table records roughly 450,000 distinct CDR3 sequences. The sample comprised blood T cells: a sorted CD56 or NKG2C T cell subset, CD4+ or CD8+ T cells, or bulk PBMC T cells (not recorded which). The receptors stem from a woman in her forties or fifties in good health. Both conserved end residues are part of each CDR3.

v_gene	j_gene	len	CDR3aa
TRBV20-1	TRBJ2-7	12	CSVGGGSYEQYF
TRBV6-5	TRBJ2-3	14	CASSLGGSVGTQYF
TRBV10-3	TRBJ2-5	13	CAISGQDEETQYF
TRBV5-1	TRBJ1-3	16	CASSLSGQSSGNTIYF
TRBV5-6	TRBJ2-3	17	CASSQGLAGVGTDTQYF
TRBV10-3	TRBJ1-2	12	CAIGQGAGGYTF
TRBV14	TRBJ2-7	12	CASSQNGIEQYF
TRBV3-1	TRBJ2-1	15	CASSRDSSWGNEQFF
TRBV2	TRBJ2-5	14	CASSEGLLQETQYF
TRBV20-1	TRBJ2-5	14	CSALVGGVGETQYF
TRBV4-1	TRBJ2-3	17	CASSQDLGPHQADTQYF
TRBV27	TRBJ2-1	15	CASNPVAGDYNEQFF
TRBV12-3/TRBV12-4	TRBJ2-3	13	CASSLARRDTQYF
TRBV4-1	TRBJ2-5	13	CASSRGLAETQYF
TRBV12-5	TRBJ1-1	13	CASGPDAGSEAFF
TRBV12-3/TRBV12-4	TRBJ2-3	16	CASSLAVGPTTDTQYF
TRBV10-3	TRBJ1-6	14	CAGASGQNNSPLHF
TRBV5-5	TRBJ2-1	17	CASSSPSTSGRRNEQFF
TRBV15	TRBJ1-5	15	CATSRGIEGNQPQHF
TRBV12-3/TRBV12-4	TRBJ1-1	13	CASSEGRGTEAFF
TRBV27	TRBJ2-3	17	CASSFGLGRGSTDTQYF
TRBV6-1	TRBJ2-7	14	CASGSLTGTYEQYF
TRBV20-1	TRBJ2-1	16	CSATGLAGGRTDEQFF
TRBV20-1	TRBJ2-3	15	CSASHSGRILNSQYF
TRBV20-1	TRBJ1-6	15	CSASKGSDYNSPLHF
TRBV6-1	TRBJ2-1	11	CASSAAVEQFF
TRBV6-1	TRBJ2-1	15	CASSEFNLSYNEQFF
TRBV27	TRBJ2-3	13	CASSLDKPLGQYF
TRBV5-4	TRBJ2-6	13	CASSLGTQNALTF
TRBV5-5	TRBJ2-7	13	CASSTGPFYEQYF
TRBV4-1	TRBJ1-2	16	CASSQEGTAVFWGYTF
TRBV10-3	TRBJ2-7	13	CAIRGLFSGEQYF
TRBV4-1	TRBJ2-2	18	CASSQELANGGPDGELFF
TRBV9	TRBJ2-5	13	CASSVGGIETQYF
TRBV18	TRBJ2-7	13	CASADRVRNEQYF
TRBV20-1	TRBJ2-1	16	CSARDNGAGAYNEQFF
TRBV6-6	TRBJ2-3	14	CASSDRRGTDTQYF
TRBV27	TRBJ1-1	15	CASSSPRGGNTEAFF
TRBV5-1	TRBJ1-4	15	CASSRDIATNEKLFF
TRBV20-1	TRBJ2-1	16	CSASAVAGGVWNEQFF
TRBV11-2	TRBJ1-1	13	CASSYGPVPEAFF
TRBV12-3/TRBV12-4	TRBJ2-2	12	CASGGMTGELFF
TRBV9	TRBJ2-7	15	CASSAGTSLSYEQYF
TRBV7-3	TRBJ2-3	13	CASSFSLLDTQYF
TRBV18	TRBJ2-1	14	CASSPPGAGDEQFF
TRBV6-5	TRBJ1-2	13	CASSLNRAQGYTF
TRBV19	TRBJ2-1	19	CASSIRGLLAAQVFNEQFF